This is a list of T cell receptor beta chains from one sample in a study of blood T cells in healthy people across ages. TCRdb reprocessed the 5' RACE reads via MiXCR and lists one record per CDR3 protein. The sample carries over 1,200,000 distinct CDR3 sequences, roughly 64% recorded once. Sequenced material: blood. The receptors were sampled from a man between 18 and 35 years old in good health. Each CDR3 is given with its conserved first and last residue. Each record gives: J gene, D gene, V gene, clone size, CDR3 protein, CDR3 DNA. A D gene is named only where the DNA matches it firmly. The size entry is marked missing in some rows and otherwise reads once, few, many or a size class.

J: TRBJ1-2
D: TRBD1
V: TRBV7-2
size: -
CDR3: CASSLGRTGTGYTF
DNA: TGTGCCAGCAGCTTAGGCAGGACAGGAACCGGCTACACCTTC

J: TRBJ2-1
D: -
V: TRBV15
size: few
CDR3: CASLGLGNNEQFF
DNA: TGTGCCAGTCTGGGTTTGGGGAACAATGAGCAGTTCTTC

J: TRBJ2-7
D: -
V: TRBV6-5
size: few
CDR3: CASSEQQVSFHEQYF
DNA: TGTGCCAGCAGCGAACAACAGGTTTCGTTCCACGAGCAGTACTTC

J: TRBJ2-1
D: TRBD2
V: TRBV5-1
size: -
CDR3: CASSFRGGNEQFF
DNA: TGCGCCAGCAGCTTCCGGGGAGGGAATGAGCAGTTCTTC

J: TRBJ1-3
D: -
V: TRBV12-3/TRBV12-4
size: once
CDR3: CASSLQGVTGNTIYF
DNA: TGTGCCAGCAGTTTACAGGGAGTGACTGGAAACACCATATATTTT

J: TRBJ2-1
D: -
V: TRBV29-1
size: -
CDR3: CSVQGLALNEQFF
DNA: TGCAGCGTTCAAGGACTGGCCCTGAATGAGCAGTTCTTC

J: TRBJ2-5
D: -
V: TRBV6-2/TRBV6-3
size: -
CDR3: CASRRQGPREGTQYF
DNA: TGTGCCAGCCGACGGCAAGGCCCCCGAGAGGGGACCCAGTACTTC

J: TRBJ2-1
D: -
V: TRBV20-1
size: -
CDR3: CSAKSLADNEQFF
DNA: TGCAGTGCGAAGTCTTTAGCGGACAATGAGCAGTTCTTC

J: TRBJ2-7
D: -
V: TRBV10-3
size: -
CDR3: CAIAMVPYEQYF
DNA: TGTGCCATAGCAATGGTTCCCTACGAGCAGTACTTC

J: TRBJ2-1
D: TRBD2
V: TRBV20-1
size: -
CDR3: CSARGTSSNEQFF
DNA: TGCAGTGCTAGGGGGACTAGCAGTAATGAGCAGTTCTTC

J: TRBJ2-4
D: -
V: TRBV12-3/TRBV12-4
size: -
CDR3: CASAGDLAKNIQYF
DNA: TGTGCCAGTGCAGGGGACCTAGCCAAAAACATTCAGTACTTC

J: TRBJ2-3
D: -
V: TRBV4-1
size: -
CDR3: CASSQDGPPSVEDTQYF
DNA: TGCGCCAGCAGCCAAGATGGACCCCCTAGTGTGGAAGATACGCAGTATTTT

J: TRBJ2-3
D: -
V: TRBV6-6
size: few
CDR3: CASSHRVDTQYF
DNA: TGTGCCAGCAGTCACAGGGTAGATACGCAGTATTTT

J: TRBJ2-5
D: -
V: TRBV5-1
size: -
CDR3: CASSVQTASSSETQYF
DNA: TGCGCCAGCAGCGTTCAGACAGCCTCCTCAAGTGAGACCCAGTACTTC

J: TRBJ2-7
D: -
V: TRBV6-5
size: few
CDR3: CASSYSGSGPPYEQYF
DNA: TGTGCCAGCAGTTACTCGGGGTCAGGACCTCCCTACGAGCAGTACTTC

J: TRBJ1-6
D: TRBD1
V: TRBV6-6
size: few
CDR3: CASSYAQGVSSPLHF
DNA: TGTGCCAGCAGTTACGCGCAGGGGGTTAGTTCACCCCTCCACTTT

J: TRBJ2-3
D: -
V: TRBV7-9
size: -
CDR3: CASSLFGADTRYF
DNA: TGTGCCAGCAGCTTATTCGGAGCAGATACGCGGTATTTT

J: TRBJ2-1
D: TRBD2
V: TRBV14
size: -
CDR3: CASSHPSGRAAEQFF
DNA: TGTGCCAGCAGCCACCCTAGCGGGAGGGCCGCTGAGCAGTTCTTC

J: TRBJ1-1
D: TRBD1
V: TRBV5-1
size: -
CDR3: CASSLDGTGVEAFF
DNA: TGCGCCAGCAGCTTAGACGGGACAGGGGTTGAAGCTTTCTTT

J: TRBJ2-5
D: TRBD2
V: TRBV5-4
size: -
CDR3: CASSYVSGRGETQYF
DNA: TGTGCCAGCAGCTACGTTAGCGGGAGGGGTGAGACCCAGTACTTC

J: TRBJ1-5
D: -
V: TRBV29-1
size: once
CDR3: CSATTENSNQPQHF
DNA: TGCAGCGCCACCACCGAGAATAGCAATCAGCCCCAGCATTTT

J: TRBJ2-6
D: TRBD1
V: TRBV9
size: -
CDR3: CASSTSPDRGLTGANVLTF
DNA: TGTGCCAGCAGCACTAGCCCGGACAGGGGGCTGACTGGGGCCAACGTCCTGACTTTC

J: TRBJ1-5
D: TRBD1
V: TRBV20-1
size: -
CDR3: CSARLDRGGSYSNQPQHF
DNA: TGCAGTGCTAGACTAGACAGGGGGGGTTCGTATAGCAATCAGCCCCAGCATTTT

J: TRBJ2-7
D: -
V: TRBV10-3
size: -
CDR3: CAISESIRGPSSYEQYF
DNA: TGTGCCATCAGTGAGTCGATCAGAGGGCCTAGCTCCTACGAGCAGTACTTC

J: TRBJ2-3
D: -
V: TRBV7-2
size: -
CDR3: CASSLEYRRIDTQYF
DNA: TGTGCCAGCAGCTTAGAGTACAGGCGTATAGATACGCAGTATTTT

J: TRBJ2-7
D: -
V: TRBV27
size: -
CDR3: CASRLSREFGEQYF
DNA: TGTGCCAGCAGGTTGTCCCGCGAGTTCGGCGAGCAGTACTTC

J: TRBJ2-1
D: -
V: TRBV6-2/TRBV6-3
size: -
CDR3: CASSPRAVRQFF
DNA: TGTGCCAGCAGTCCCAGGGCGGTAAGGCAGTTCTTC

J: TRBJ2-2
D: -
V: TRBV5-1
size: few
CDR3: CASSLVVLGTNTGELFF
DNA: TGCGCCAGCAGCTTGGTTGTTCTGGGGACGAACACCGGGGAGCTGTTTTTT

J: TRBJ1-2
D: -
V: TRBV7-2
size: -
CDR3: CASSPIEGLGYGYTF
DNA: TGTGCCAGCAGCCCTATAGAGGGGCTCGGCTATGGCTACACCTTC

J: TRBJ1-2
D: -
V: TRBV5-6
size: -
CDR3: CASKTTGDYGYTF
DNA: TGTGCCAGCAAGACAACTGGCGACTATGGCTACACCTTC

J: TRBJ1-2
D: -
V: TRBV6-1
size: few
CDR3: CASNLLPESGSYGYTF
DNA: TGTGCCAGCAACCTACTGCCGGAGAGTGGAAGCTATGGCTACACTTTC

J: TRBJ2-7
D: -
V: TRBV6-1
size: -
CDR3: CASSGPGAYEQYF
DNA: TGTGCCAGCAGTGGCCCCGGGGCCTACGAGCAGTACTTC

J: TRBJ2-1
D: TRBD1
V: TRBV5-1
size: few
CDR3: CASSLADTGQRKFF
DNA: TGCGCCAGCAGCTTGGCGGATACGGGACAGCGAAAGTTCTTC

J: TRBJ2-7
D: TRBD1
V: TRBV11-2
size: -
CDR3: CASSPGQGYYYEQYF
DNA: TGTGCCAGCAGCCCAGGACAGGGATACTACTACGAGCAGTACTTC

J: TRBJ2-7
D: -
V: TRBV13
size: -
CDR3: CASSLIRSSSYEQYF
DNA: TGTGCCAGCAGCTTAATCCGAAGCAGCTCCTACGAGCAGTACTTC

J: TRBJ1-4
D: -
V: TRBV27
size: -
CDR3: CASPCRVVEKLFF
DNA: TGTGCCAGCCCCTGCAGGGTGGTTGAAAAACTGTTTTTT

J: TRBJ2-7
D: TRBD1
V: TRBV5-5
size: once
CDR3: CASSLRWGQGTYEQYF
DNA: TGTGCCAGCAGCTTGAGGTGGGGACAGGGCACCTACGAGCAGTACTTC

J: TRBJ1-3
D: -
V: TRBV5-1
size: -
CDR3: CASSSEFTGSTGNTIYF
DNA: TGCGCCAGCAGCAGCGAGTTCACAGGGAGCACTGGAAACACCATATATTTT

J: TRBJ1-6
D: -
V: TRBV20-1
size: few
CDR3: CSVEGQNNSPLHF
DNA: TGCAGTGTTGAAGGACAGAATAATTCACCCCTCCACTTT